Listed below are T cell receptor beta chains from one sample, sequenced in a study of cytomegalovirus exposure and HLA in healthy donors. Measured with immunoSEQ multiplex PCR; TCRdb has only the in-frame clones, and not every one. The sample comprises under 150,000 clones, 70% to 85% of which are singletons, and around 4.2% rests with the top ten. Sequenced material: PBMCs. These receptor sequences come from a woman aged 40 to 50 in good health and CMV-seropositive. The conserved cysteine and the conserved F or W are not part of the CDR3 here.

TRBV5-8,14,ASSSNAGDRGETQY
TRBV18,12,ASSPSGEVSEAF
TRBV6-5,13,ASSPGQDLNTEAF
TRBV18,14,ASSPPSGQGAEGYT
TRBV5-1,12,ASTYSGTAYGYT
TRBV4-1,17,ASSQPPSTSGGEADTQY
TRBV13,14,ASSSGLAGVTDTQY
TRBV6-5,13,ASRPAGTGNTEAF
TRBV9,13,ASSAAGSPGNTIY
TRBV6-1,12,ASSEIGDFSGYT
TRBV9,11,ASSLSTTDTQY
TRBV2,13,ASSEASGGAETQY
TRBV5-1,12,ASSSGRDTYEQY
TRBV7-2,15,ASSQVGQGATNEKLF
TRBV5-1,14,ASSTQGAGGPGELF
TRBV9,11,ASSVSTDQPQH
TRBV5-4,11,ASRKGIQETQY
TRBV5-1,14,ASSLNPGTGAYEQY
TRBV5-1,11,ASSWGQAYEQY
TRBV18,12,ASSPPGRNTEAF
TRBV19,12,ASSIGGTYYGYT
TRBV4-1,14,ASSQDPGNIGEKLF
TRBV10-3,14,AISGFSGQALYGYT
TRBV2,10,ASNGQYGGYT
TRBV9,11,ASSVGLLGELF
TRBV12-5,13,ASGLTGGADQPQH
TRBV11-2,13,ASSLEWGRGSEQY
TRBV30,10,AWGDPRRGYT
TRBV5-1,13,ASTMWGEKGYEQY
TRBV9,14,ASSPKAWDIGYGYT
TRBV11-1,13,ASSPLGTGQETQY
TRBV15,12,ATSRANTGTEQF
TRBV5-6,12,ASSFKGVDETQY
TRBV23-1,14,ASSQPGTDDTGELF
TRBV19,12,ASRDSTTNYGYT
TRBV14,12,ASSPDRETEKLF
TRBV30,14,AWSAKGTGTQRTQY